Shown below are 18 T cell receptor beta chains from a single sample sequenced in a study of T cell responses to AZD1222 COVID-19 vaccine. Profiled with immunoSEQ multiplex PCR; TCRdb holds only in-frame clones, not every one. This sample has 100,000 or so clones; more than 75% occur once, and the top ten carry roughly an eighth. The sample consisted of peripheral blood, taken on day 0 of AZD1222 vaccination. Receptors originate from an adult in good health.

The V gene is TRBV13, the J gene TRBJ2-1; 12 bases match TRBD2. The junction had 5 bases not matched to a gene; V was cut back by 0 bases and J by 5 bases. The CDR3 spans 17 residues. The germline V gene encodes CDR1 PRHDT and CDR2 FYEKMQ (reference sequence). CDR3 loop: CASSLGLRLAGDNEQFF. Written as DNA, the CDR3 is TGTGCCAGCAGCTTAGGCCTAAGACTAGCGGGAGACAATGAGCAGTTCTTC.

The rearrangement joins TRBV6-2 or TRBV6-3 to TRBJ2-7, with 12 bases fitting TRBD2. There are 15 residues in the CDR3. Trimming took 5 bases from V and 3 from J; bases not matched to a gene: 5. Per the germline V gene, CDR1 is MNHEY and CDR2 is SVGEGT. The CDR3 loop is CASSGLAGTYYEQYF. CDR3 nucleotide sequence: TGTGCCAGCAGTGGACTAGCGGGGACATACTACGAGCAGTACTTC.

V usage is TRBV23-1 and J usage is TRBJ1-6; 10 nucleotides line up with TRBD1. TRBV23-1 is treated as an ORF (open reading frame) with a function not yet certain. This CDR3 comprises 19 residues. V was pared by 2 bases and J by 7 bases, with 14 bases of the junction left unmatched. CDR3: CASSQTGTGAAGENSPLHF. The CDR3 region has the DNA TGCGCCAGCAGTCAAACCGGGACAGGGGCGGCAGGGGAAAATTCACCCCTCCACTTT.

Remarks on this clone: One end of the junction fails to match germline, which may point to a read error. The rearrangement joins TRBV19 to TRBJ2-7; no clear D. The germline gives CDR1 LNHDA, CDR2 SQIVND (reference sequence). The CDR3 runs 13 residues. CDR3 amino acids: CASSSSVGAAASF. DNA for the CDR3: TGTGCCAGTAGTTCATCGGTTGGTGCGGCGGCGAGCTTC.

The chain links TRBV4-1 to TRBJ1-2; the match to TRBD1 covers 9 bases. The CDR3 length is 17 residues. The germline CDR1 and CDR2 sequences are MGHRA and YSYEKL. After removal of 4 bases from V and 0 bases from J, the junction contained 9 bases not matched to a gene. The CDR3 reads CASSPLADRGTNYGYTF. For the CDR3, the DNA is TGCGCCAGCAGCCCCTTGGCTGACAGGGGGACTAACTATGGCTACACCTTC.

The chain joins TRBV12-3 or TRBV12-4 to TRBJ2-7; D not resolved. Trimming removed 6 bases at V and 6 bases at J, with 15 bases between. The CDR3 spans 13 residues. CDR3 region: CASSSGLPGEQYF. CDR3 nucleotides: TGTGCCAGCAGCTCGGGCCTCCCAGGCGAGCAGTACTTC.

The rearrangement uses TRBV10-3 and TRBJ1-1; D is unresolved. The CDR3 length is 13 residues. CDR1 is ENHRY, CDR2 SYGVKD, per germline. V shed 9 bases and J shed 1 base, with 12 bases lying between them. The CDR3 is CAIAKTENTEAFF. Written as DNA, the CDR3 is TGTGCCATTGCAAAGACGGAGAACACTGAAGCTTTCTTT.

The chain couples TRBV29-1 to TRBJ1-5; possible D gene TRBD1, 5 bases. V was clipped by 5 bases and J by 4 bases, with 12 bases between them. CDR3 length: 13 amino acids. Germline CDR1 is SQVTM and CDR2 is ANQGSEA. This CDR3 reads CSVQGGWNQPQHF. CDR3 DNA sequence: TGCAGCGTTCAGGGTGGGTGGAATCAGCCCCAGCATTTT.

The gene calls are TRBV6-6 and TRBJ2-7; 7 bases fit TRBD2. From germline, CDR1 is MNHNY and CDR2 SVGAGI (reference sequence). V was pared by 2 bases and J by 4 bases, with 2 bases of the junction left unmatched. The CDR3 totals 13 residues. CDR3 sequence (DNA): TGTGCCAGCAGTTACCCCGGGGGGTACGAGCAGTACTTC. It is translated as CASSYPGGYEQYF.

The chain has TRBV7-2 and TRBJ2-3; 14 positions match TRBD2. The CDR3 runs to 19 residues. Germline V gene data show CDR1 as SGHTA and CDR2 as FQGNSA. The V segment lost 5 bases and the J segment 3 bases; nucleotides outside the gene matches: 13. In nucleotides, the CDR3 is TGTGCCAGCAGCCTGCTGGGACTAGCGGGAGACGAAGCGACAGATACGCAGTATTTT. This translates into CASSLLGLAGDEATDTQYF.

This clone showed up just a few times. The CDR3 coding sequence is TGTGCCAGCAGTCCTCCCTCGGGTAGCATGGATACGCAGTATTTT. It codes for CASSPPSGSMDTQYF. V gene TRBV28 combines with J gene TRBJ2-3, with unresolved D. V was trimmed by 5 bases and J by 6 bases, leaving 18 bases between them. This CDR3 has 15 residues. Per germline, CDR1 MDHEN and CDR2 SYDVKM.

The chain carries TRBV7-9 and TRBJ1-6; a possible D gene is TRBD1 (6 bases). Germline values: CDR1 SEHNR, CDR2 FQNEAQ (reference sequence). CDR3 size: 16 residues. Trimming took 3 bases from V and 0 from J, leaving 9 bases between them. The CDR3 coding sequence is TGTGCCAGCAGCTTTGACAGGAGCTCCTATAATTCACCCCTCCACTTT. It is translated as CASSFDRSSYNSPLHF.

This clone was counted a few times. The rearrangement joins TRBV28 to TRBJ2-5; no clear D gene. The CDR3 runs to 11 residues. Germline CDR1 reads MDHEN; CDR2 reads SYDVKM. V shed 7 bases and J shed 1 base, with 4 bases lying between them. The CDR3 region has the DNA TGTGCCAGCATGTCCCAAGAGACCCAGTACTTC. This encodes CASMSQETQYF.

The chain carries TRBV29-1 and TRBJ2-3; no definite D call. The CDR3 contains 12 residues. V gave up 5 bases and J gave up 1 base, with 7 bases separating them. Germline V gene lookup returns CDR1 SQVTM and CDR2 ANQGSEA. The CDR3 is CSVQERTDTQYF. The CDR3 DNA reads TGCAGCGTTCAGGAGCGCACAGATACGCAGTATTTT.

In DNA form, the CDR3 reads TGTGCCAGCAGCTTATTGGGGGATCACAATGAGCAGTTCTTC. It translates to CASSLLGDHNEQFF. This rearrangement joins TRBV7-6 to TRBJ2-1; D tentatively reads TRBD1 or TRBD2 (5 bases each). The CDR3 sequence is 14 residues long. With 2 bases removed from V and 5 bases from J, the gap between germline ends came to 10 bases. Per germline, CDR1 SGHVS and CDR2 FNYEAQ.

The rearrangement uses TRBV6-2 or TRBV6-3 and TRBJ2-7; TRBD1 is a possible D gene (5 bases). CDR1 MNHEY and CDR2 SVGEGT come from the germline V gene. Trimming shortened V by 4 bases and J by 3 bases, and 16 bases separated the two germline ends. The CDR3 totals 15 residues. The CDR3 DNA reads TGTGCCAGCAGTTGGGGCTCTCTTGGGCGCTACGAGCAGTACTTC. This translates into CASSWGSLGRYEQYF.

This clone was observed a handful of times. The CDR3 DNA sequence: TGTGCCAGCAGCTTCCCGGGGGACAGACCATACCTTGGCTACACCTTC. Translating gives CASSFPGDRPYLGYTF. The gene calls are TRBV7-9 and TRBJ1-2; TRBD1 agrees at 7 bases. From germline, CDR1 is SEHNR and CDR2 FQNEAQ (reference sequence). The CDR3 extends over 16 amino acids. The V gene end was trimmed by 3 bases and the J gene end by 7 bases; junction bases not matched to a gene: 14.

The genes are TRBV9 and TRBJ2-2; TRBD2 matches 10 bases. V was clipped by 3 bases and J by 6 bases; unmatched bases: 11. The length of the CDR3 is 17 residues. From germline, CDR1 is SGDLS and CDR2 YYNGEE. Here the CDR3 reads CASSGGTSVTKAGELFF. Here the CDR3 DNA reads TGTGCCAGCAGCGGGGGGACTAGCGTGACTAAGGCCGGGGAGCTGTTTTTT.